This T cell receptor (beta chain) comes out of a study of blood T cells in healthy people across ages. At least ten counts were recorded for this clonotype. The antigen is not known. V was clipped by 6 bases and J by 1 base, with 10 bases between them. Germline loops: CDR1 MNHNY, CDR2 SVGAGI (reference sequence). The CDR3 covers 14 residues. Study results and caveats: Calculation of diversity from one million T cells yielded estimates considered to be underestimates. In older individuals, TCR beta diversity per million T cells was lower, falling roughly linearly with age.

A second PCR, run for roughly 7 to 11 cycles, used a sample-barcoded 5' primer plus a J-beta primer mix. One entry per CDR3 protein, called by TCRdb with MiXCR from the 5' RACE reads. The sample records approximately 810,000 distinct CDR3 sequences, under 30% being singletons. The source of this sequence is a woman aged 80 or over in good health. The rearrangement joins TRBV6-6 to TRBJ1-5; D is uncertain. The sample consisted of blood. DNA of the CDR3: TGTGCCAGCAGCCGAGGGAGGAGCAATCAGCCCCAGCATTTT. This gives the protein CASSRGRSNQPQHF.